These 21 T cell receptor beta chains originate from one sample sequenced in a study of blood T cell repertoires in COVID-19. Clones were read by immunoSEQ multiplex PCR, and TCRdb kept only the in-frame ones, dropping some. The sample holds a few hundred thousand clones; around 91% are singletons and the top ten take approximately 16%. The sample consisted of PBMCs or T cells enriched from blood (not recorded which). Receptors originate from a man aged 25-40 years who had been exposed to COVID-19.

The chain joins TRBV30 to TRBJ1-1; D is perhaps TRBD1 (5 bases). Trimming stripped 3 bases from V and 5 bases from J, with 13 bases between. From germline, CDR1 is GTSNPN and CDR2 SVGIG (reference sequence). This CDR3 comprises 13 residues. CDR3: CAWSGGLGTEAFF. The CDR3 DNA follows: TGTGCCTGGAGCGGGGGGTTGGGGACTGAAGCTTTCTTT.

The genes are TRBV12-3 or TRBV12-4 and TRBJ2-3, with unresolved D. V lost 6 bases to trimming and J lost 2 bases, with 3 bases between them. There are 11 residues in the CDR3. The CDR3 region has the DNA TGTGCCAGCAGCTCCACAGATACGCAGTATTTT. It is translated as CASSSTDTQYF.

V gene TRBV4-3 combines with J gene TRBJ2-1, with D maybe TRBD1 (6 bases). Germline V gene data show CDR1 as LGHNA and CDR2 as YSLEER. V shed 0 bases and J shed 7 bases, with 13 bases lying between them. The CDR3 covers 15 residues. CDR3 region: CASSQERTAPNEQFF. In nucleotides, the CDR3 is TGCGCCAGCAGCCAAGAAAGGACAGCCCCAAATGAGCAGTTCTTC.

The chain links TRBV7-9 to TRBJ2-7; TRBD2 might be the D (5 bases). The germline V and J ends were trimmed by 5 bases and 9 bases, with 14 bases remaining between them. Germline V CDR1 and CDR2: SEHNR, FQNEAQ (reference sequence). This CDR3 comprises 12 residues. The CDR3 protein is CASSRELASQYF. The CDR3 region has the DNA TGTGCCAGCAGCCGAGAGTTAGCGTCGCAGTACTTC.

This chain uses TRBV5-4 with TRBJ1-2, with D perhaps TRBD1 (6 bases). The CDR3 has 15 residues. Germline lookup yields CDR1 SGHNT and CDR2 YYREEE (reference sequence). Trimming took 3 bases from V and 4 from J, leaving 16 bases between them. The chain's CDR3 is CASSSGTLLGYGYTF. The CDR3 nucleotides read TGTGCCAGCAGCTCCGGGACACTTCTTGGCTATGGCTACACCTTC.

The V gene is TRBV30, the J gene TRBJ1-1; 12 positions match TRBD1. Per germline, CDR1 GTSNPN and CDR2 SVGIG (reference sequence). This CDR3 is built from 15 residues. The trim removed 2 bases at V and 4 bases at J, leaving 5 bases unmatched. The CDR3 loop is CAWSTGTGGFTEAFF. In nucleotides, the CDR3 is TGTGCCTGGAGTACAGGGACAGGGGGCTTCACTGAAGCTTTCTTT.

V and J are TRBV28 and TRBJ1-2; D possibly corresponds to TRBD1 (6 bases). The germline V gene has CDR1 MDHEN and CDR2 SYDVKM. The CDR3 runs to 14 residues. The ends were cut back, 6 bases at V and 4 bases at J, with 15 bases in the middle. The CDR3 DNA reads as TGTGCCAGCAGCTCCGGGGGGGGCGCCTATGGCTACACCTTC. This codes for CASSSGGGAYGYTF.

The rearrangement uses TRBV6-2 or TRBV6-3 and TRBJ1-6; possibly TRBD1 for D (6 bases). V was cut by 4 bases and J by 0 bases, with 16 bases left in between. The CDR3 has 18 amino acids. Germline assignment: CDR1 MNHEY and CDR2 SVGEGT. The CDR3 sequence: CASSSPGHRSSYNSPLHF. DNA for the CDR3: TGTGCCAGCAGTTCGCCGGGACACAGGAGCTCCTATAATTCACCCCTCCACTTT.

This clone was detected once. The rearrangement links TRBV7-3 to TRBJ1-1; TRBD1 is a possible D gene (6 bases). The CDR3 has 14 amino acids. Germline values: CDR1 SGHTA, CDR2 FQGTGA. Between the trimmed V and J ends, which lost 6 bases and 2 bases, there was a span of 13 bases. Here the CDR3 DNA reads TGTGCCAGCAGTCCGCAGGGGTTAAACACTGAAGCTTTCTTT. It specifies CASSPQGLNTEAFF. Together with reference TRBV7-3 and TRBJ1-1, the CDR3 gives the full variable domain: GAGVSQTPSNKVTEKGKYVELRCDPISGHTALYWYRQSLGQGPEFLIYFQGTGAADDSGLPNDRFFAVRPEGSVSTLKIQRTERGDSAVYLCASSPQGLNTEAFFGQGTRLTVV.

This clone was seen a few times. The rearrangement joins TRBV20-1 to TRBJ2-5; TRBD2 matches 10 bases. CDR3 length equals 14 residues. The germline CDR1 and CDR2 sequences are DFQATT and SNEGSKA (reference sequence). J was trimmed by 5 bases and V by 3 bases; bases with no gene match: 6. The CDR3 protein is CSASLLAGTETQYF. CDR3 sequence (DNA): TGCAGTGCTAGTTTACTAGCGGGGACGGAGACCCAGTACTTC.

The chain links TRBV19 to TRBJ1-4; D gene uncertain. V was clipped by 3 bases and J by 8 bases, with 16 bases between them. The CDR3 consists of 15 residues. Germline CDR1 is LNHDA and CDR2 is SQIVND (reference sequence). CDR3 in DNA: TGTGCCAGTAGTATTACTCTAGGCGGTGCGGAAAAACTGTTTTTT. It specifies CASSITLGGAEKLFF.

The CDR3: CASSPISTDTQYF. CDR3 DNA sequence: TGTGCCAGCTCCCCAATAAGCACAGATACGCAGTATTTT. The J gene is TRBJ2-3, the V gene TRBV18; D uncertain. CDR1 is KGHSH, CDR2 LQKENI, per germline. V was clipped by 6 bases and J by 0 bases, with 7 bases between them. The CDR3 loop spans 13 amino acids. Full variable domain (remainder filled in from reference TRBV18 and TRBJ2-3): NAGVMQNPRHLVRRRGQEARLRCSPMKGHSHVYWYRQLPEEGLKFMVYLQKENIIDESGMPKERFSAEFPKEGPSILRIQQVVRGDSAAYFCASSPISTDTQYFGPGTRLTVL.

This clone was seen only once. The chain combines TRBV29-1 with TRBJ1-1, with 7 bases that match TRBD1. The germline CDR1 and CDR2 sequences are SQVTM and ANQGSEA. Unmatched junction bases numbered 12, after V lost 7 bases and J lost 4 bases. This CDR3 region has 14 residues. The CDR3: CSAEQGSVITEAFF. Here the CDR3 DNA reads TGCAGCGCCGAACAGGGGAGTGTTATCACTGAAGCTTTCTTT.

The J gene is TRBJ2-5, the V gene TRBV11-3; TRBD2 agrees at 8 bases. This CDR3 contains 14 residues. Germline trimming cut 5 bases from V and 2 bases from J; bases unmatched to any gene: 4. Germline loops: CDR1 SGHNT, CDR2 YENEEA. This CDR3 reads CASSAQRGQETQYF. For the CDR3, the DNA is TGTGCCAGCAGCGCCCAGCGGGGGCAAGAGACCCAGTACTTC.

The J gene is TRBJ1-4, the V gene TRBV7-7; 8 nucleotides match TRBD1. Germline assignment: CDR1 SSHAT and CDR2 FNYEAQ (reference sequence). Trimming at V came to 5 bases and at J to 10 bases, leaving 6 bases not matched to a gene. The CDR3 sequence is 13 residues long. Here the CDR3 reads CASSPDRGGKLFF. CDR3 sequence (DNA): TGTGCCAGCAGCCCCGACAGGGGCGGAAAACTGTTTTTT.

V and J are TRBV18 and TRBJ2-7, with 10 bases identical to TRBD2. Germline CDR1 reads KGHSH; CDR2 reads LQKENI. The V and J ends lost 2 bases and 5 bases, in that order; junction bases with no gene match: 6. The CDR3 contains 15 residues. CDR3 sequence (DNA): TGTGCCAGCTCACCAGGAGCGGGGGGGAACGACGAGCAGTACTTC. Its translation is CASSPGAGGNDEQYF.

The CDR3 DNA reads as TGTGCCAGTAGTCCGAGGACTAGCGGGGGATCCTGGGAGCAGTTCTTC. Protein sequence: CASSPRTSGGSWEQFF. The V call is TRBV19, the J call TRBJ2-1, with 13 bases lining up with TRBD2. J gave up 10 bases and V 5 bases, and 11 bases lay outside the gene matches. Germline-derived CDR1 and CDR2 are LNHDA and SQIVND (reference sequence). CDR3 size: 16 residues. Full variable domain (rest looked up from reference TRBV19 and TRBJ2-1): DGGITQSPKYLFRKEGQNVTLSCEQNLNHDAMYWYRQDPGQGLRLIYYSQIVNDFQKGDIAEGYSVSREKKESFPLTVTSAQKNPTAFYLCASSPRTSGGSWEQFFGPGTRLTVL.

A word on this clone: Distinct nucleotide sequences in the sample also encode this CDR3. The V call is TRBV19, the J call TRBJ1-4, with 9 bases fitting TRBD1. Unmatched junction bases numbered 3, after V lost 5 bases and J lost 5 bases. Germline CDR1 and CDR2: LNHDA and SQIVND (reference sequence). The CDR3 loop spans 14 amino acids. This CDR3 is CASSLGTGNEKLFF. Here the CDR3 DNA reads TGTGCCAGTAGTCTGGGGACAGGGAATGAAAAACTGTTTTTT.

DNA for the CDR3: TGTGCCGGGATAGGAGGCTATGGCTACACCTTC. Its translation: CAGIGGYGYTF. The gene calls are TRBV7-9 and TRBJ1-2; D not resolved. Germline CDR1 reads SEHNR; CDR2 reads FQNEAQ (reference sequence). The CDR3 has 11 residues. V was pared by 11 bases and J by 4 bases, with 11 bases between.

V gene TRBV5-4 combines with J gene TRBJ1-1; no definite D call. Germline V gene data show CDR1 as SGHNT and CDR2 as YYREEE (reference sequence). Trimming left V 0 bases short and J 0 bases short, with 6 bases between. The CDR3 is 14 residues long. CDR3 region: CASSLARVNTEAFF. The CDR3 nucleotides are TGTGCCAGCAGCTTGGCCCGGGTGAACACTGAAGCTTTCTTT.

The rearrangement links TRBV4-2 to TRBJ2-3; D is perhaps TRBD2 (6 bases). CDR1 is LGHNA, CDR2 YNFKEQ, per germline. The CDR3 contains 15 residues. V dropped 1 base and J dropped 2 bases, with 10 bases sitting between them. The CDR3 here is CASSQGRDSTDTQYF. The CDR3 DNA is TGTGCCAGCAGCCAAGGCAGGGACTCCACAGATACGCAGTATTTT.